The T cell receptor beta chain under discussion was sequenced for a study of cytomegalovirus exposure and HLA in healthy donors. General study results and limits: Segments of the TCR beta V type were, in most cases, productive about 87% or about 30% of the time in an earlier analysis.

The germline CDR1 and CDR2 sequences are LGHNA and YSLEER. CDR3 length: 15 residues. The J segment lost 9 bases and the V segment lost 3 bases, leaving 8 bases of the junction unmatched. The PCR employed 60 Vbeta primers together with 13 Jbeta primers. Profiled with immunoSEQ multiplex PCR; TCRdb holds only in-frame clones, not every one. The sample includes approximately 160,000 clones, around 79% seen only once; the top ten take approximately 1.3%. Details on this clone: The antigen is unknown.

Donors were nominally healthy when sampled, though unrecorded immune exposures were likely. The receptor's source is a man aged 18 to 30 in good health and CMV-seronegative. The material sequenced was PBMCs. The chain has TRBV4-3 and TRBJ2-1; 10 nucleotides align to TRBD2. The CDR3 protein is CASSQSGTSESEQFF. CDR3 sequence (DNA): TGCGCCAGCAGCCAGTCCGGGACTAGCGAAAGTGAGCAGTTCTTC.